The 21 T cell receptor beta chains below come from one sample, sequenced in a study of graft-versus-host responses after intestinal transplantation. Their antigens remain unidentified. TCRdb keeps only in-frame clones here, not all; method: immunoSEQ multiplex PCR. The sample shows around 120,000 clones, approximately 95% of them seen only once. The sample consisted of unstimulated CD8+ T cells sorted from spleen or lymph node cells, taken before intestinal transplant. Receptors were obtained from a human donor who received an intestinal transplant.

The V gene is TRBV6-4, the J gene TRBJ2-3, with 9 bases fitting TRBD2. Germline loops: CDR1 MRHNA, CDR2 SNTAGT. Trimming took 5 bases from V and 0 from J; bases not matched to a gene: 9. The CDR3 runs to 17 residues. Here the CDR3 reads CASSLVASGASTDTQYF. For the CDR3, the DNA is TGTGCCAGCAGTTTGGTCGCTAGCGGGGCTAGCACAGATACGCAGTATTTT.

V and J are TRBV7-9 and TRBJ1-5; 8 bases map to TRBD1. Germline values: CDR1 SEHNR, CDR2 FQNEAQ (reference sequence). V shed 4 bases and J 7 bases; nucleotides not matched to a gene: 6. CDR3 length: 14 amino acids. The CDR3 DNA reads TGTGCCAGCAGCTCCGGACAGGGAGGACAGCCCCAGCATTTT. Protein product: CASSSGQGGQPQHF.

The chain links TRBV5-6 to TRBJ2-5, with 7 bases identical to TRBD1. The J call is doubtful: the DNA matches TRBJ2-7 better. CDR3 length: 15 amino acids. CDR1 is SGHDT, CDR2 YYEEEE, per germline. CDR3 coding DNA: TGTGCCAGCAGTAGTTTGGCAGGGGGAGTTTACGAGCAGTACTTC. It codes for CASSSLAGGVYEQYF.

The sample holds one count of this clone. J is TRBJ2-1 and V is TRBV10-3, with 9 bases fitting TRBD2. J lost 7 bases, V lost 2 bases, and 21 bases had no gene match. The CDR3 is made up of 20 amino acids. In germline, CDR1 is ENHRY, CDR2 SYGVKD. The DNA of the CDR3 is TGTGCCATCAGTGAGCCTTCTGGCGGGAGGGCCCGTTGGCGAGTGAATGAGCAGTTCTTC. This translates into CAISEPSGGRARWRVNEQFF.

The chain links TRBV28 to TRBJ1-2; maybe TRBD1 (5 bases). The CDR3 has 16 residues. V was trimmed by 9 bases and J by 0 bases, leaving 20 bases between them. Germline CDR1 MDHEN, CDR2 SYDVKM. The CDR3 DNA reads TGTGCCAGTAGAGGGTTAAAGGGACCTGCTAACTATGGCTACACCTTC. The encoded protein is CASRGLKGPANYGYTF.

The chain employs TRBV10-3 and TRBJ2-7, with no clear D. The CDR3 loop spans 14 amino acids. Trimming cost V 2 bases and J 2 bases, with 10 bases left between them. The germline V gene encodes CDR1 ENHRY and CDR2 SYGVKD. The CDR3 loop reads CAISEGPSPYEQYF. Written as DNA, the CDR3 is TGTGCCATCAGTGAGGGACCCTCCCCCTACGAGCAGTACTTC.

The chain is built from TRBV28 and TRBJ2-5, with TRBD2 matching 11 bases. The DNA end is a closer match to TRBJ2-7, so the J assignment may be wrong. Germline V gene sequence: CDR1 MDHEN, CDR2 SYDVKM. This CDR3 has 16 amino acids. The CDR3 sequence: CASSLLAGGSDYEQYF. DNA of the CDR3: TGTGCCAGCAGCCTTCTAGCGGGAGGTAGCGACTACGAGCAGTACTTC.

This chain connects TRBV25-1 to TRBJ2-5; D gene unclear. This CDR3 is 13 amino acids long. Germline V lookup: CDR1 MGHDK, CDR2 SYGVNS. V was shortened by 6 bases and J by 1 base, with 9 bases between the two germline ends. The CDR3 coding sequence is TGTGCCAGCAGCCCTCCGGGCCAAGAGACCCAGTACTTC. Its protein is CASSPPGQETQYF.

The chain carries TRBV6-5 and TRBJ2-4, with 9 bases lining up with TRBD2. Germline CDR1 MNHEY, CDR2 SVGAGI. CDR3 size: 13 residues. V trimming: 6 bases; J trimming: 8 bases; junction bases outside the gene matches: 5. CDR3 region: CASSPSGMDIQYF. The CDR3 region has the DNA TGTGCCAGCAGCCCTAGCGGGATGGACATTCAGTACTTC.

For the CDR3, the DNA is TGCGCCAGCAGCCAAGGACACGGGAATTCCTACGAGCAGTACTTC. Residues: CASSQGHGNSYEQYF. The chain joins TRBV4-1 to TRBJ2-7; weak D call: TRBD2 (5 bases). V was clipped by 1 base and J by 1 base, with 11 bases between them. The CDR3 totals 15 residues. The germline CDR1 and CDR2 sequences are MGHRA and YSYEKL.

The J gene is TRBJ1-6, the V gene TRBV9; D remains ambiguous. The V end lost 3 bases, the J end lost 9 bases, and 16 bases lay between the germline ends. Germline loops: CDR1 SGDLS, CDR2 YYNGEE. The CDR3 has 15 amino acids. The CDR3 nucleotides are TGTGCCAGCAGCGCCAGTTCCGCGGCGGGTTCACCCCTCCACTTT. It codes for CASSASSAAGSPLHF.

The chain links TRBV19 to TRBJ2-3, with a tentative D call TRBD1 (6 bases). Germline CDR1 LNHDA, CDR2 SQIVND (reference sequence). CDR3 length equals 16 residues. Trimming pared 1 base from V and 0 bases from J, leaving 11 bases between. This CDR3 reads CASSIVARGSTDTQYF. The DNA for the CDR3 is TGTGCCAGTAGTATAGTGGCCAGGGGTAGCACAGATACGCAGTATTTT.

As DNA, the CDR3 is TGCGCCAGCAGCCAAGATATGCCAGGGGAAGGTAATGAAAAACTGTTTTTT. It yields the protein CASSQDMPGEGNEKLFF. The J gene is TRBJ1-4, the V gene TRBV4-3; a weak D match, TRBD1 (6 bases). Germline CDR1 LGHNA, CDR2 YSLEER. Trimming left V 0 bases short and J 4 bases short, with 15 bases between. The CDR3 extends over 17 amino acids.

This clone was recorded only once. The chain uses TRBV10-3 and TRBJ1-3, with D unresolved. Trimming took off 3 bases at V and 5 bases at J, with 11 bases between the two ends. The CDR3 extends over 14 amino acids. Germline lookup yields CDR1 ENHRY and CDR2 SYGVKD. The CDR3 spells CAISDRYPRNTIYF. In DNA form, the CDR3 reads TGTGCCATCAGTGACAGATACCCTAGAAACACCATATATTTT.

The J gene is TRBJ1-1, the V gene TRBV6-5, with TRBD1 as a possible D gene (6 bases). CDR3 size: 15 residues. Germline CDR1 reads MNHEY; CDR2 reads SVGAGI. With 5 bases removed from V and 1 base from J, the gap between germline ends came to 14 bases. CDR3 in amino acids: CASSLTRDTNTEAFF. The CDR3 DNA is TGTGCCAGCAGTCTAACCCGGGACACGAACACTGAAGCTTTCTTT.

The rearrangement joins TRBV9 to TRBJ2-7; 7 nucleotides line up with TRBD1. The CDR3 spans 15 residues. CDR1 is SGDLS, CDR2 YYNGEE, per germline. The trim removed 4 bases at V and 3 bases at J, leaving 10 bases unmatched. CDR3 bases: TGTGCCAGCAGCTATCGACAGGGTAGCTTCTACGAGCAGTACTTC. As protein: CASSYRQGSFYEQYF.

The table lists this clone with a count of one. The chain is built from TRBV6-1 and TRBJ1-1; possibly TRBD1 for D (6 bases). Germline V lookup: CDR1 MNHNS, CDR2 SASEGT. The CDR3 runs 13 residues. With 7 bases removed from V and 3 bases from J, the gap between germline ends came to 12 bases. CDR3 coding DNA: TGTGCCAGCACCCGACAGGTCTACACTGAAGCTTTCTTT. This codes for CASTRQVYTEAFF.

The chain has TRBV9 and TRBJ2-2; TRBD2 matches at 9 bases. Germline V gene lookup returns CDR1 SGDLS and CDR2 YYNGEE. With V trimmed by 1 base and J by 5 bases, 6 bases remained unmatched. The CDR3 consists of 16 residues. CDR3 amino acids: CASSVSSGRRTGELFF. As DNA, the CDR3 is TGTGCCAGCAGCGTAAGTAGCGGGAGACGAACCGGGGAGCTGTTTTTT.

This chain links TRBV28 with TRBJ2-7; D is unresolved. Trimming removed 3 bases from V and 7 bases from J, with 13 bases in between. The CDR3 is 13 amino acids. Germline V gene data show CDR1 as MDHEN and CDR2 as SYDVKM. The CDR3 loop is CASSFWVPREQYF. The DNA for the CDR3 is TGTGCCAGCAGTTTCTGGGTACCGAGGGAGCAGTACTTC.

The gene calls are TRBV7-8 and TRBJ2-7; 11 bases agree with TRBD1. Germline V lookup: CDR1 SGHVS, CDR2 FQNEAQ. The ends lost 6 bases at V and 5 bases at J; junction bases unmatched: 12. The CDR3 has 16 amino acids. CDR3 region: CASSSGLGQGENEQYF. Here the CDR3 DNA reads TGTGCCAGCAGTTCCGGGTTGGGACAGGGGGAAAACGAGCAGTACTTC.

The chain has TRBV6-1 and TRBJ1-2; a weak D match, TRBD1 (6 bases). The CDR3 consists of 15 residues. Per the germline V gene, CDR1 is MNHNS and CDR2 is SASEGT. Trimming removed 2 bases from V and 8 bases from J, with 18 bases in between. CDR3 sequence reads: CASSELNREGDGYTF. The CDR3, as DNA: TGTGCCAGCAGTGAACTTAACAGGGAGGGAGACGGCTACACCTTC.